The entry below describes one TCR beta chain. Its specific antigen is unknown. The record has no base qualities; no much larger clone is one base away. Unstimulated PBMCs, after thawing, were stained for CD3, CD4 and CD8 and then FACS-sorted into CD3+CD4+ and CD3+CD8+ populations. Each of the 8 studied subjects was randomized to immunosuppression withdrawal. The Qiagen DNeasy Blood and Tissue Kit was used to isolate genomic DNA. Inclusive of the bounding cysteine and phenylalanine, the CDR3 is 11 residues long. Only the CDR3 DNA is retained, 33 bases long and in frame from the first base. V was cut back by 2 bases and J by 7 bases, leaving a gap of 9 bases between them. From a lookup of the germline V gene, CDR1 and CDR2 are SQVTM and ANQGSEA. Frozen genomic DNA underwent high-throughput TCRbeta CDR3 sequencing by immunoSEQ, including PCR amplification, mapping, bias correction and internal controls. The study's processing was this. Productive rearrangements were kept, and unique TCRbeta sequences were defined by CDR3 nucleotide sequence plus V and J gene. Donor-reactive sequences required at least 5-fold expansion in CFSE-low cells versus unstimulated pre-transplant cells and at least 0.01% frequency. To ensure at least 90% detection power, minimum frequency thresholds were set for each subject based on that subject's lowest-template unstimulated sample. Jensen-Shannon divergence between the top 1000 TCRbeta sequences after and before transplant was used to measure repertoire turnover. Two-sided Fisher's exact tests were used to test for changes in how often donor-reactive sequences were detected. The immuneACCESS repertoire file appears here via TCRdb, limited to in-frame rearrangements. These files lack a portion of the clones; in checked studies, under half of the deficit traces to unresolved V genes, and the cause of the others is not known. V and J calls and clone size are those listed in that table; D and trimming were worked out from the DNA. This sample gives about 45,000 clones in total; about 86% of them show up just once. The leading ten clones occupy 2% to 3% of the sample.

This sample was included in a study of T cell clones after liver transplantation (dated by TCRdb to the late 2010s). About the study as a whole: The samples were obtained from ITN030ST, a randomized trial that attempted immunosuppression withdrawal within 2 years after liver transplantation. Blood samples were collected pre-transplant, pre-randomization before withdrawal, and post-randomization after either full withdrawal or failed withdrawal. To count as tolerant, a recipient had to stay completely off immunosuppression for at least one year without liver enzymes climbing beyond twice the upper limit of normal. Of the 8 liver transplant recipients making up the studied cohort, 3 were classified as tolerant and 5 as non-tolerant. As an antigen-independent comparator for donor-reactive sequences, third party-reactive TCRbeta sequences were also identified from pre-transplant MLRs. Until randomization at 12-24 months post-transplant, subjects were given standard immunosuppression, with no induction therapy. Three of the eight recipients were HCV-positive; the others were transplanted for non-autoimmune, non-viral indications. After a pre-transplant mixed lymphocyte reaction, TCRbeta sequencing was used to pinpoint donor-reactive T cell clones, which were subsequently tracked in post-transplant blood.

What the authors observed across the whole study: Low numbers of available donor cells limited the measurable donor-reactive repertoire in a couple of subjects. Conclusions were preliminary, limited by small, heterogeneous patient numbers and non-standardized post-transplant time points. Donor-reactive sequences declined more than third party-reactive ones, suggesting partial antigen-specific deletion unrelated to withdrawal success. After accounting for repertoire turnover, donor-reactive detection was significantly reduced in 7 of 8 subjects for CD4 and 8 of 8 for CD8. Because allograft tissue specimens were not available, migration of donor-reactive T cells into the graft, rather than deletion, may have occurred. Circulating donor-reactive CD4 TCRbeta sequences fell significantly post-transplant in 5 of 8 subjects, irrespective of tolerance or HCV status.

This sequence was found in a human patient who received a liver transplant. In transplant recipients, some T cells may be of donor rather than host origin. The rearranged segments are TRBV29-1 and TRBJ2-7, with the D gene too uncertain to name. Sequencing was performed on CD4+ T cells from blood, taken 24 months after liver transplant. The DNA sequence is as follows: TGCAGCGTTGAAAGGTCTCGAGAGCAGTACTTC. Its translation is CSVERSREQYF.